This T cell receptor (beta chain) originates from a study of beta chain features in type 1 diabetes. Study conclusions and caveats: More deletions and fewer insertions at VDJ junctions were seen in type 1 diabetes patients. Among patients with Type 1 diabetes, TCRB CDR3s were moderately but significantly shorter in every one of the four CD4+ subsets.

As concerns this clone: Its antigen is undetermined.

This CDR3 comprises 13 residues. Germline CDR1 is SGHAT and CDR2 is FQDESV (reference sequence). Trimming shortened V by 1 base and J by 5 bases, and 6 bases separated the two germline ends. Sequencing targeted expressed TCRB transcripts, as all isolated RNA had been reverse transcribed. Some 3.6 million reads were obtained on average from naive, central memory and regulatory T cell samples. The repertoire was sequenced with immunoSEQ multiplex PCR; TCRdb's copy has only in-frame clones and lacks some. The sample lists more than 100,000 clones; 28% were seen once. This sequence joins TRBV11-1 and TRBJ2-4; no clear D gene. The sequenced sample was central memory CD4+ T cells from blood. This clonotype was sampled from a woman aged 18-29 years with type 1 diabetes. CDR3 coding DNA: TGTGCCAGCAGCTTAGGGCCCCAAAACATTCAGTACTTC. Encoded protein: CASSLGPQNIQYF. The whole variable domain, remainder taken from reference TRBV11-1 and TRBJ2-4, is EAEVAQSPRYKITEKSQAVAFWCDPISGHATLYWYRQILGQGPELLVQFQDESVVDDSQLPKDRFSAERLKGVDSTLKIQPAELGDSAMYLCASSLGPQNIQYFGAGTRLSVL.